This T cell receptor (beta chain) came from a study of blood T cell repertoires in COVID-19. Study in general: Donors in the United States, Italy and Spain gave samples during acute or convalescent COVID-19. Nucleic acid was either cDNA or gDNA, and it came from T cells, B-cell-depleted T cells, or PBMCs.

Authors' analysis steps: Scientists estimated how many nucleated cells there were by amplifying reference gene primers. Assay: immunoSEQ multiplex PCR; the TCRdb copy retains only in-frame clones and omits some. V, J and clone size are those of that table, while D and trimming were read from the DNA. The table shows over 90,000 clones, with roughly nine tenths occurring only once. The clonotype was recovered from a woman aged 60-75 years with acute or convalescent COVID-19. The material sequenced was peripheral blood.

DNA for the CDR3: TGTGCCAGCAGCCAGGGACTTTTGCCCACGCAGTATTTT. This translates into CASSQGLLPTQYF. J is TRBJ2-3 and V is TRBV14; D is possibly TRBD2 (6 bases). CDR3 length: 13 amino acids. V lost 3 bases, J lost 9 bases, and 13 bases lay in between. CDR1 SGHDN and CDR2 FVKESK come from the germline V gene. The entire variable domain, with the rest obtained from reference TRBV14 and TRBJ2-3, is as follows: EAGVTQFPSHSVIEKGQTVTLRCDPISGHDNLYWYRRVMGKEIKFLLHFVKESKQDESGMPNNRFLAERTGGTYSTLKVQPAELEDSGVYFCASSQGLLPTQYFGPGTRLTVL.